This T cell receptor beta chain emerged from a study of blood T cell repertoires in COVID-19 (TCRdb year 2020). Describing the broader study: Collaborator samples came from the United States, Italy and Spain and covered acute and convalescent phases of COVID-19. Subjects who had been exposed to COVID-19, were actively infected with it, or had recovered from it provided the deeply sampled blood TCRbeta repertoires that made up the dataset. Samples were obtained from the ongoing ImmuneRACE study (first 160 participants) and from some 1,300 subjects provided by 6 global collaborators. The material from the prospective study consisted of cDNA or gDNA derived from T cells, B-cell-depleted T cells, or PBMCs. A de-identified subject ID, COVID-19 status, age in years and sex were almost always included in the sample metadata. The repertoires were released in a freely available public database meant as a resource for research on the immune response to SARS-CoV-2. Where available, HLA class I and class II types were taken from metadata supplied by the sample provider and were not determined by assay-based typing. Study-wide conclusions, independent of this receptor: Clinical and demographic metadata were provided uncurated, with the amount varying by source and participant.

Remarks on this clone: The specificity of this receptor is unknown. No base quality values were provided; no much bigger clone lies one nucleotide off.

The immunoSEQ Assay, a bias-controlled multiplex PCR, was used to amplify TCRbeta CDR3 regions from genomic DNA. Per the authors' processing: Within the assay, amplification of reference gene primers was used to estimate how many nucleated cells each sample contained. To quantify the absolute abundance of each unique TCRbeta CDR3 rearrangement, sequence reads were collapsed and filtered. For each sample, productive Simpson clonality was calculated by taking the square root of Simpson's diversity index across productive rearrangements. Here the immuneACCESS table is served through TCRdb, limited to in-frame sequences with V and J called. Missing clones are a known gap in these copies; in checked studies unresolved V genes cover under half, and the rest lacks a known reason. That table furnishes V, J and clone size, whereas the DNA furnished D and trimming. The sample table contains 430,000 or so clones; only one count was recorded for roughly 84% of them. Approximately 1.3% of the sample rests with the top ten.

The germline ends are 9 bases apart after V is trimmed by 2 bases and J by 1 base. The CDR3 goes from the cysteine to the phenylalanine over 15 residues. Solely the CDR3 DNA is kept, with 45 bases framed from the first base. As encoded in the germline V gene (reference sequence), CDR1 is SEHNR while CDR2 is FQNEAQ. Participants in the prospective study were enrolled through a virtual design, were aged roughly 18 to 90 years, and lived in roughly 24 United States geographic areas. To assign participants to cohorts, the prospective study relied on clinical history that participants themselves reported in a screening survey and a study questionnaire. A participant counted as exposed if, within 2 weeks of entering the study, that participant had been in contact with someone who had a PCR-confirmed or clinician-diagnosed COVID-19 case. In the prospective study, whole blood, serum and a nasopharyngeal or oropharyngeal swab were collected from each participant by mobile phlebotomists. Additional blood draws and questionnaires over an approximately two-month period could optionally be provided by prospective study participants. Before DNA extraction, blood samples from the prospective study were shipped at room temperature or frozen.

This sequence originates from a young woman who had been exposed to COVID-19. Material for sequencing was PBMCs or T cells enriched from blood (not recorded which). The V and J segments used are TRBV7-9 and TRBJ1-5, with the identity of the D gene unclear. The DNA is as follows: TGTGCCAGCAGCTTAACGAGTTCGAGCAATCAGCCCCAGCATTTT. Its protein is CASSLTSSSNQPQHF.